This TCR beta chain comes out of a study of CD8 T cells in Susac syndrome. This clonotype appeared a single time. The antigen remains undetermined. Points from the study as a whole: The TCR sequencing and HLA analysis in the study involved a relatively small number of individuals, as the study acknowledged.

After extraction with the RNeasy kit, roughly 0.5 to 1 ug of the RNA was reverse transcribed using random hexamers. Amplification of TCR beta CDR3 spanned 54 Vbeta and 13 Jbeta via immunoSEQ multiplex PCR. In TCRdb, the immunoSEQ multiplex PCR reads were re-called with MiXCR into one record per CDR3 protein. The table shows approximately 70,000 distinct CDR3 sequences, with 95% occurring only once. CD8+ and CD4+ T cells from blood underwent TCR beta sequencing. Germline assignment: CDR1 KGHDR and CDR2 SFDVKD. The CDR3 consists of 13 residues. J gave up 13 bases and V 0 bases, and 2 bases lay outside the gene matches.

The sequenced sample consisted of CD8+ T cells from PBMCs. The TCR originated in a human donor in good health. The rearrangement uses TRBV24-1 and TRBJ1-6, with 7 bases that match TRBD1. Written as DNA, the CDR3 is TGTGCCACCAGTGATTTGACAGGGGATCCCCTCCACTTT. Encoded protein: CATSDLTGDPLHF.